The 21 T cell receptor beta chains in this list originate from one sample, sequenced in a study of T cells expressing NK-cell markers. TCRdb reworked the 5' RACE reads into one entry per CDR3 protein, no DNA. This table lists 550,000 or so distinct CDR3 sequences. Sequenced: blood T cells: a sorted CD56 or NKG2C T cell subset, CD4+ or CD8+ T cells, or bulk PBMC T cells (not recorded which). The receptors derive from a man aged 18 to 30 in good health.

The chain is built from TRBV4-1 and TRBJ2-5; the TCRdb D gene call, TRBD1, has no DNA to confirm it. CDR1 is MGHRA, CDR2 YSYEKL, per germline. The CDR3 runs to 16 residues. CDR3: CASSQVGRAKQETQYF.

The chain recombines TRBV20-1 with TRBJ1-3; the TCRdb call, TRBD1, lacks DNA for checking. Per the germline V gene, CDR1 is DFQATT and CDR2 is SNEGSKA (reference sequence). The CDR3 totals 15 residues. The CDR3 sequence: CSARDDSGAGNTIYF.

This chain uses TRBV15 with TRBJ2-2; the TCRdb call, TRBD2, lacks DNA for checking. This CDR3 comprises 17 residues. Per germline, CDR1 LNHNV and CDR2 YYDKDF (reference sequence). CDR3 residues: CATSRELTSGTTGELFF.

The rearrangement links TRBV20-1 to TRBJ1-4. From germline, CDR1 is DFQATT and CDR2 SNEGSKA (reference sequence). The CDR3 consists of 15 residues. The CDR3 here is CSARDRQVTNEKLFF.

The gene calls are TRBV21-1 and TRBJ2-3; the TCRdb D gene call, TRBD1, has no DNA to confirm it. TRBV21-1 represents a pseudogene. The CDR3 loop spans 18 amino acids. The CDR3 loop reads CASSPPDRGLSFTDTQYF.

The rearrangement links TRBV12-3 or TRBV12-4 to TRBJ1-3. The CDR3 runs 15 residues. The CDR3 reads CASSLAGGGGNTIYF.

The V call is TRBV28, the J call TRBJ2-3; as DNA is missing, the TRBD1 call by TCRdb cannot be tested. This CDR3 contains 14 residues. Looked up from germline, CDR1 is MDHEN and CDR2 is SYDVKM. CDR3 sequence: CASSPWGSTDTQYF. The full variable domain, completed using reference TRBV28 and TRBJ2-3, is DVKVTQSSRYLVKRTGEKVFLECVQDMDHENMFWYRQDPGLGLRLIYFSYDVKMKEKGDIPEGYSVSREKKERFSLILESASTNQTSMYLCASSPWGSTDTQYFGPGTRLTVL.

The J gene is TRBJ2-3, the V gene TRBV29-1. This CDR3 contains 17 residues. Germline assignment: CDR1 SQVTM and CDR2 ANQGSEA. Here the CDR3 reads CSVANIGDTESTDTQYF.

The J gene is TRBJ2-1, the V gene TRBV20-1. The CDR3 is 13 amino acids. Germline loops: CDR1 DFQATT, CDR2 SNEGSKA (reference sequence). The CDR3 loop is CSARTVNLDEQFF.

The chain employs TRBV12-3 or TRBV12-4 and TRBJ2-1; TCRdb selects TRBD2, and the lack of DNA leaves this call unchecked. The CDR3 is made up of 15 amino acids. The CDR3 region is CASSSRLAGGDEQFF.

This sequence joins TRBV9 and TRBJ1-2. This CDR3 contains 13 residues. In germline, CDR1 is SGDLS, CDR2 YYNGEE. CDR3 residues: CASSVGSVRGYTF.

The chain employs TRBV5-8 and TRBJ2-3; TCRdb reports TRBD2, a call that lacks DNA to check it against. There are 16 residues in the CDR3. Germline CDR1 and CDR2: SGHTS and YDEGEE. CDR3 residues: CASTQGGLAGADTQYF.

CDR3 region: CASMGGGGTEAFF. V is TRBV6-2 or TRBV6-3 and J is TRBJ1-1; the TCRdb call, TRBD1, lacks DNA for checking. The CDR3 runs 13 residues. Germline V lookup: CDR1 MNHEY, CDR2 SVGEGT.

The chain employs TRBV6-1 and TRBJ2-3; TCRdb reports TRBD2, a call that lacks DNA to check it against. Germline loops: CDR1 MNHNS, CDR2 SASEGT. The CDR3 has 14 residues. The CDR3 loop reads CASRRGGMTDTQYF.

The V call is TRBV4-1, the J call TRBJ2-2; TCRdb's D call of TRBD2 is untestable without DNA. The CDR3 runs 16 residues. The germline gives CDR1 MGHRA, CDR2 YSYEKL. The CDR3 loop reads CASSQEVAGGTGELFF.

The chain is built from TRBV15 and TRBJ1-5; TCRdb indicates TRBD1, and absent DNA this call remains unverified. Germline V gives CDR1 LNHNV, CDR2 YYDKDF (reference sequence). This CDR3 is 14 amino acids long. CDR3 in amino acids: CATAFSGSNQPQHF.

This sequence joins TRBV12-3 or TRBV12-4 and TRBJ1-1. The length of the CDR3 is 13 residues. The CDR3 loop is CASSLLQITEAFF.

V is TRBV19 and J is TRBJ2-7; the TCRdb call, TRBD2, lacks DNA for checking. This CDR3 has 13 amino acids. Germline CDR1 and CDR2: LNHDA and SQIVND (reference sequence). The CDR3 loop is CARPLEAESEQYF.

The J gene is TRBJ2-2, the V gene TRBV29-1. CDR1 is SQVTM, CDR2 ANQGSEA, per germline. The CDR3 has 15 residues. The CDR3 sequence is CSVAHSAGDTGELFF.

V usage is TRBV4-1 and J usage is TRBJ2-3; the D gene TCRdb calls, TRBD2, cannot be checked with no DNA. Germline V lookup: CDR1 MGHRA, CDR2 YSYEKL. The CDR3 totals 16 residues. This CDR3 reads CASSPASGRRSDTQYF.

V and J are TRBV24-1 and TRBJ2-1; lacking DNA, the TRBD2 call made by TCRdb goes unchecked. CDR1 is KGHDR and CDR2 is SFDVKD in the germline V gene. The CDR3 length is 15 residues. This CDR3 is CATSDAGRASNEQFF.